These T cell receptor beta chains were read from a single sample in a study of T cells after yellow fever vaccination. MiXCR was run by TCRdb on the 5' RACE reads, yielding one entry per CDR3 protein. This sample has 450,000 to 650,000 distinct CDR3 sequences, with around a fifth found just once. The sequenced sample was PBMCs, obtained approximately 22 days after the first yellow fever vaccination. Receptor source: a man aged 18 to 29 who received the YFV17D yellow fever vaccine. Both conserved end residues are part of each CDR3. The order of the fields is V gene, clone size, J gene, D gene, CDR3 DNA, CDR3 protein. A D gene is named only where the DNA matches it firmly. Only some rows state a clone size, as once, few, many or a class for expanded clones.

TRBV5-6	.	TRBJ2-5	.	TGTGCCAGCAGCTCCGGGGCGGGGGAGACCCAGTACTTC	CASSSGAGETQYF
TRBV12-3/TRBV12-4	.	TRBJ2-4	TRBD2	TGTGCCAGCAGTTTCAAAGCGGGGGCCTCAGCCAAAAACATTCAGTACTTC	CASSFKAGASAKNIQYF
TRBV4-1	.	TRBJ1-5	.	TGCGCCAGCAGCCAAGGGAGTCCCCAGCATTTT	CASSQGSPQHF
TRBV27	.	TRBJ2-5	.	TGTGCCAGCAGTTTACAAGGATTCCCCCACCAAGAGACCCAGTACTTC	CASSLQGFPHQETQYF
TRBV18	many	TRBJ1-1	.	TGTGCCAGCTCAGACCAGGCGAACACTGAAGCTTTCTTT	CASSDQANTEAFF
TRBV12-3/TRBV12-4	.	TRBJ1-2	.	TGTGCCAGCACCCCAGGACAGCGAGGGAATGGCTACACCTTC	CASTPGQRGNGYTF
TRBV6-5	few	TRBJ1-1	TRBD1	TGTGCCAGCAGGAGGGACAGACTACCTAGGGGGACTGAAGCTTTCTTT	CASRRDRLPRGTEAFF
TRBV7-2	.	TRBJ2-5	.	TGTGCCAGCAGCTTAGCTCAACAAGAGACCCAGTACTTC	CASSLAQQETQYF
TRBV12-3/TRBV12-4	.	TRBJ2-4	.	TGTGCCAGCACCTTAGGGGGAGGACTAGAGTACATTCAGTACTTC	CASTLGGGLEYIQYF
TRBV15	.	TRBJ2-5	TRBD1	TGTGCCACCAGCACCGGGACAGGGCCCCCTCCAGAGACCCAGTACTTC	CATSTGTGPPPETQYF
TRBV12-3/TRBV12-4	few	TRBJ2-1	.	TGTGCCAGCACCGCCAACAATGAGCAGTTCTTC	CASTANNEQFF
TRBV19	few	TRBJ1-6	.	TGTGCCAGTAGTATCCGGGACCATAATTCACCCCTCCACTTT	CASSIRDHNSPLHF
TRBV7-9	few	TRBJ2-4	TRBD2	TGTGCCAGCAGAGGAGGGTTGGGACTAGCGGAAAAAAACATTCAGTACTTC	CASRGGLGLAEKNIQYF
TRBV5-5	.	TRBJ2-1	TRBD2	TGTGCCAGTAGCGGGGCTCGGACGTATTACAATGAGCAGTTCTTC	CASSGARTYYNEQFF
TRBV5-5	few	TRBJ2-6	TRBD1	TGTGCCAGCAGCCCGAGGGGGCCTGGGGCCAACGTCCTGACTTTC	CASSPRGPGANVLTF
TRBV20-1	many	TRBJ1-2	.	TGCATTGCAGCGAACTATGGCTACACCTTC	CIAANYGYTF
TRBV6-2/TRBV6-3	.	TRBJ2-2	TRBD1	TGTGCCAGCAGACCTGAGGGACAGAGGGCACAGGGCGGGGAGCTGTTTTTT	CASRPEGQRAQGGELFF
TRBV20-1	.	TRBJ2-2	.	TGCAGTGCTAGAGATCGAAAGGGTCTAGCCGGGGAGCTGTTTTTT	CSARDRKGLAGELFF
TRBV5-1	.	TRBJ1-6	.	TGCGCCAGCAGCCCCTATGGTAATTCACCCCTCCACTTT	CASSPYGNSPLHF
TRBV12-3/TRBV12-4	.	TRBJ1-1	.	TGTGCCAGCAGTTTAGCCGCGGGCGCCGTCACTGAAGCTTTCTTT	CASSLAAGAVTEAFF
TRBV7-9	few	TRBJ2-1	.	TGTGCCAGCAGCCAACGGAGGACCGATAGCTCCTACAATGAGCAGTTCTTC	CASSQRRTDSSYNEQFF
TRBV4-2	.	TRBJ2-7	TRBD1	TGTGCCAGCAGCCGCGGCAGGGGGTCGTACGAGCAGTACTTC	CASSRGRGSYEQYF
TRBV2	few	TRBJ1-1	.	TGTGCGAGCAGGGGAGGGAGCATGAACACTGAAGCTTTCTTT	CASRGGSMNTEAFF
TRBV4-1	few	TRBJ2-2	.	TGCGCCAGCAGCCAAGATAGGTCGGGGGCCGGGGAGCTGTTTTTT	CASSQDRSGAGELFF
TRBV20-1	.	TRBJ2-3	TRBD1	TGCAGTGTTGAGGACAGGGGGACAGATACGCAGTATTTT	CSVEDRGTDTQYF
TRBV6-1	.	TRBJ1-4	.	TGTGCCAGCAGTGATTCGGGAGCAACTAATGAAAAACTGTTTTTT	CASSDSGATNEKLFF
TRBV29-1	.	TRBJ1-1	.	TGCAGCGTTGTTCTCCAGCTTAACACTGAAGCTTTCTTT	CSVVLQLNTEAFF
TRBV7-8	.	TRBJ2-2	.	TGTGCCAGCACCCTGGACAGTTTGAACACCGGGGAGCTGTTTTTT	CASTLDSLNTGELFF
TRBV20-1	.	TRBJ2-5	.	TGCAGTGCTAGAATACTAGAAGAGACCCAGTACTTC	CSARILEETQYF
TRBV25-1	.	TRBJ2-5	.	TGTGCCAGCAGTGAAATTGGGGGCAGGGAGACCCCGTACTTC	CASSEIGGRETPYF
TRBV7-2	.	TRBJ2-3	.	TGTGCCAGCAGCTTAGGGGAGGGGGGGTTCCGTACGCAGTATTTT	CASSLGEGGFRTQYF
TRBV7-3	many	TRBJ2-5	TRBD2	TGTGCCAGCAGCTTTGCGGGGGTCCAAGAGACCCAGTACTTC	CASSFAGVQETQYF
TRBV5-6	once	TRBJ1-6	.	TGTGCCAGCAACTTCGGGGATTCACCCCTCCACTTT	CASNFGDSPLHF
TRBV5-1	few	TRBJ2-1	TRBD2	TGCGCCAGCAGCTTGTATAAGCGGGGGGGCCAGAATGAGCAGTTCTTC	CASSLYKRGGQNEQFF
TRBV7-9	.	TRBJ2-4	.	TGTGCCGGTAACAGGGTTACCAAAAACATTCAGTACTTC	CAGNRVTKNIQYF
TRBV5-1	few	TRBJ1-3	.	TGCGCCAGCAGCTGGAGGGACTTGGAGCACTCTGGAAACACCATATATTTT	CASSWRDLEHSGNTIYF
TRBV18	.	TRBJ2-3	.	TGTGCCAGCTCACCAGGGATAGCGGTGGGCACAGATACGCAGTATTTT	CASSPGIAVGTDTQYF